The subject of this entry is one T cell receptor beta chain. Sequenced by immunoSEQ multiplex PCR; TCRdb stores in-frame clones only, minus some. The repertoire has 100,000 to 150,000 clones, about 86% of them found once; the top ten carry about 4%. Trimming removed 2 bases at V and 1 base at J, with 8 bases between. The CDR3 has 14 amino acids. Germline V gene data show CDR1 as WSHSY and CDR2 as SAAADI. This specimen comes from a study of blood T cell repertoires in COVID-19. The specimen sequenced was peripheral blood. The rearrangement uses TRBV10-2 and TRBJ1-1, with TRBD1 as a possible D gene (5 bases). The sequence derives from a woman aged 50 to 60 with acute or convalescent COVID-19. This chain's CDR3 is CASSETGGNTEAFF. In DNA, the CDR3 is TGCGCCAGCAGTGAGACGGGGGGGAACACTGAAGCTTTCTTT.